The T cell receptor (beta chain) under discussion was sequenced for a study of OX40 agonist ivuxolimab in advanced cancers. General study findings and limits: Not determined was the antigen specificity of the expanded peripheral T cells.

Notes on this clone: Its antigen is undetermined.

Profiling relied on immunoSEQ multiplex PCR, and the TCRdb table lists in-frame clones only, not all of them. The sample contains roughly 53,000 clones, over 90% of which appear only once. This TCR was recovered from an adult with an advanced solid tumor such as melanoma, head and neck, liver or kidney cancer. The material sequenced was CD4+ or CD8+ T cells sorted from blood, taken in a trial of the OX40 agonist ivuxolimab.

The CDR3 nucleotides are TGTGCCAGCAGTTACTTAGACGGCTCCTACGAGCAGTACTTC. Translating it yields CASSYLDGSYEQYF. The chain joins TRBV6-5 to TRBJ2-7; the D is unclear. Germline V CDR1 and CDR2: MNHEY, SVGAGI. The CDR3 has 14 amino acids. The V and J ends lost 1 base and 0 bases respectively, with 7 bases between them.